What follows are 18 T cell receptor beta chains derived from one specimen sequenced in a study of identical twins. MiXCR, applied by TCRdb to the 5' RACE reads, yields one record per CDR3 protein. The table lists around 680,000 distinct CDR3 sequences, 8% to 9% of them singletons. The same sample was also studied in work on yellow fever vaccine responses in identical twins.

Sequencing input: PBMCs. Every receptor here comes from a young woman in good health.

This clonotype was counted a few times. J is TRBJ1-5 and V is TRBV30; D is perhaps TRBD1 (6 bases). Trimming removed 2 bases at V and 6 bases at J, with 11 bases between. In germline, CDR1 is GTSNPN, CDR2 SVGIG (reference sequence). This CDR3 spans 13 amino acids. The DNA for the CDR3 is TGTGCCTGGAGTAAGTCAGGGGCTCAGCCCCAGCATTTT. Its translation is CAWSKSGAQPQHF.

There are many counts of this clonotype. The V and J genes are TRBV29-1 and TRBJ2-1, with D uncertain. Trimming pared 6 bases from V and 8 bases from J, leaving 14 bases between. Germline V gene sequence: CDR1 SQVTM, CDR2 ANQGSEA. This CDR3 has 12 amino acids. This CDR3 is CSVLPTDDEQFF. DNA for the CDR3: TGCAGCGTCCTCCCTACCGACGATGAGCAGTTCTTC.

The chain carries TRBV12-3 or TRBV12-4 and TRBJ1-4; no firm D call. The V gene lost 2 bases and the J gene lost 6 bases, with 7 bases spanning the gap. The CDR3 has 13 amino acids. The CDR3 sequence: CASSLRTDEKLFF. The CDR3 DNA is TGTGCCAGCAGTTTAAGGACGGATGAAAAACTGTTTTTT.

This clonotype has only a few counts. This chain links TRBV7-2 with TRBJ2-1, with 7 bases lining up with TRBD2. The J segment lost 2 bases and the V segment lost 3 bases, leaving 7 bases of the junction unmatched. The CDR3 is 16 amino acids. The germline V gene has CDR1 SGHTA and CDR2 FQGNSA. The CDR3, as DNA: TGTGCCAGCAGCTTCCCTAGCGGACGAGCCTACAATGAGCAGTTCTTC. Translating it yields CASSFPSGRAYNEQFF.

The CDR3 sequence is CASTLNPGQGVSFGYTF. The DNA of the CDR3 is TGTGCCAGCACTCTCAATCCGGGACAGGGGGTTTCGTTTGGCTACACCTTC. The chain has TRBV9 and TRBJ1-2, with 11 bases matching TRBD1. The ends lost 6 bases at V and 7 bases at J; junction bases unmatched: 17. Germline loops: CDR1 SGDLS, CDR2 YYNGEE. The CDR3 covers 17 residues. The whole variable domain, remainder taken from reference TRBV9 and TRBJ1-2, is DSGVTQTPKHLITATGQRVTLRCSPRSGDLSVYWYQQSLDQGLQFLIQYYNGEERAKGNILERFSAQQFPDLHSELNLSSLELGDSALYFCASTLNPGQGVSFGYTFGSGTRLTVV.

The chain recombines TRBV7-9 with TRBJ2-1, with 10 positions matching TRBD2. The CDR3 has 16 residues. Trimming at V came to 0 bases and at J to 8 bases, leaving 7 bases not matched to a gene. Germline V lookup: CDR1 SEHNR, CDR2 FQNEAQ (reference sequence). In nucleotides, the CDR3 is TGTGCCAGCAGCTTAGCGCCGGCTAGCGGGAGCGATGAGCAGTTCTTC. It translates to CASSLAPASGSDEQFF.

Note on this clonotype: At one of its ends the junction is not consistent with the germline gene, which may arise from a read error. The V gene is TRBV13, the J gene TRBJ1-6; maybe TRBD1 (6 bases). Germline CDR1 reads PRHDT; CDR2 reads FYEKMQ (reference sequence). The CDR3 runs 18 residues. CDR3 protein: CACSLDTGAGSGNSPLHF. DNA for the CDR3: TGTGCCTGCAGCTTAGACACGGGGGCTGGTTCTGGTAATTCACCCCTCCACTTT.

In nucleotides, the CDR3 is TGTGCCAGCAGCTTATCACTAGCGGGAGTAGATGAGCAGTTCTTC. It is translated as CASSLSLAGVDEQFF. The rearrangement joins TRBV7-6 to TRBJ2-1; 11 bases are a match to TRBD2. The CDR3 is 15 residues long. CDR1 and CDR2 (germline): SGHVS, FNYEAQ. The V and J ends lost 2 bases and 8 bases, in that order; junction bases with no gene match: 5.

A word on this clonotype: With a much larger clone just one base away, this may be a read error. The rearrangement uses TRBV10-3 and TRBJ2-1; 8 bases align to TRBD2. V lost 6 bases, J lost 2 bases, and 12 bases stayed unmatched. CDR1 ENHRY and CDR2 SYGVKD come from the germline V gene. This CDR3 spans 17 amino acids. CDR3 DNA sequence: TGTGCCATCAGCCCGGAGGGGGATAGCGGGGCCTACAATGAGCAGTTCTTC. It specifies CAISPEGDSGAYNEQFF.

This clonotype was counted between two and nine times. The gene calls are TRBV27 and TRBJ2-7; D is perhaps TRBD1 (5 bases). Germline V gene sequence: CDR1 MNHEY, CDR2 SMNVEV (reference sequence). Trimming took 5 bases from V and 3 from J, leaving 11 bases between them. The length of the CDR3 is 13 residues. The CDR3 nucleotides are TGTGCCAGCAGTCCCCTACAGGTCTACGAGCAGTACTTC. It yields the protein CASSPLQVYEQYF.

The rearrangement links TRBV7-2 to TRBJ2-1; 12 nucleotides match TRBD2. Germline V gene sequence: CDR1 SGHTA, CDR2 FQGNSA. The CDR3 length is 13 residues. V was clipped by 3 bases and J by 12 bases; unmatched bases: 3. The CDR3 spells CASSFELAGGQFF. CDR3 coding DNA: TGTGCCAGCAGCTTTGAACTAGCGGGAGGGCAGTTCTTC. Drawing the rest from reference TRBV7-2 and TRBJ2-1, the complete variable domain is GAGVSQSPSNKVTEKGKDVELRCDPISGHTALYWYRQSLGQGLEFLIYFQGNSAPDKSGLPSDRFSAERTGGSVSTLTIQRTQQEDSAVYLCASSFELAGGQFFGPGTRLTVL.

The V call is TRBV6-2 or TRBV6-3, the J call TRBJ2-3; D is unclear. CDR1 and CDR2 from the germline V gene are MNHEY and SVGEGT. The germline V and J ends were trimmed by 2 bases and 8 bases, with 14 bases remaining between them. CDR3 length: 14 residues. The CDR3 reads CASSYARQLGTQYF. The DNA for the CDR3 is TGTGCCAGCAGTTACGCGCGGCAGCTCGGTACGCAGTATTTT.

The chain uses TRBV15 and TRBJ2-5; 11 nucleotides match TRBD1. Per the germline V gene, CDR1 is LNHNV and CDR2 is YYDKDF (reference sequence). The ends lost 1 base at V and 7 bases at J; junction bases unmatched: 5. The CDR3 covers 15 residues. The CDR3 DNA is TGTGCCACCAGCAGAGGGACAGGGGGCTTAGGGACCCAGTACTTC. It specifies CATSRGTGGLGTQYF.

The CDR3 DNA sequence: TGCGCCAGCCTATCAGCGGAGGAAATGGGAGATACGCAGTATTTT. It yields the protein CASLSAEEMGDTQYF. V usage is TRBV10-1 and J usage is TRBJ2-3; D is possibly TRBD2 (5 bases). This CDR3 is 15 amino acids long. Germline lookup yields CDR1 WNHNN and CDR2 SYGVQD (reference sequence). With 8 bases removed from V and 5 bases from J, the gap between germline ends came to 20 bases.

This chain uses TRBV10-3 with TRBJ2-2; D call uncertain. Germline CDR1 and CDR2: ENHRY and SYGVKD. This CDR3 has 16 residues. V gave up 0 bases and J gave up 1 base, with 9 bases separating them. The CDR3 DNA sequence: TGTGCCATCAGTGAGTCCAGGACCAAGAACACCGGGGAGCTGTTTTTT. Translation: CAISESRTKNTGELFF.

This clonotype was seen a few times. The CDR3 here is CSASRDSSNTGELFF. CDR3 bases: TGCAGTGCTAGTCGGGACAGTTCAAACACCGGGGAGCTGTTTTTT. The V and J genes are TRBV20-1 and TRBJ2-2; 7 positions agree with TRBD1. The CDR3 has 15 amino acids. CDR1 and CDR2 from the germline V gene are DFQATT and SNEGSKA (reference sequence). V lost 3 bases to trimming and J lost 2 bases; unmatched junction nucleotides: 6.

This chain uses TRBV4-2 with TRBJ2-1, with D perhaps matching TRBD2 (5 bases). CDR1 and CDR2 (germline): LGHNA, YNFKEQ. CDR3 size: 16 residues. V gave up 0 bases and J gave up 8 bases, with 17 bases separating them. This CDR3 reads CASSQDWEGGSYEQFF. CDR3 DNA sequence: TGTGCCAGCAGCCAAGATTGGGAAGGAGGTTCGTATGAGCAGTTCTTC.

The chain uses TRBV7-9 and TRBJ2-7, with TRBD1 identical over 10 bases. CDR3 size: 16 residues. Germline CDR1 and CDR2: SEHNR and FQNEAQ (reference sequence). Trimming at V came to 4 bases and at J to 5 bases, leaving 11 bases not matched to a gene. For the CDR3, the DNA is TGTGCCAGCAGCTCTAGAGAGACAGGGGGCCCTAACGAGCAGTACTTC. Its protein product is CASSSRETGGPNEQYF.